These 23 T cell receptor beta chains originate from one sample sequenced in a study of T-cell memory formation after mild COVID-19. TCRdb reprocessed the 5' RACE reads with MiXCR, giving one entry per CDR3 protein. Among tens of thousands of distinct CDR3 sequences listed, 10% to 15% were seen once. The sample consisted of PBMCs or a T cell subset sorted from them (not recorded which). The receptors come from a man aged 18 to 30 who had mild COVID-19 (a few samples of this study predate the infection). Cell type and time point are not known.

This clonotype has more than one count but fewer than ten. V is TRBV7-9 and J is TRBJ2-1; D could derive from TRBD1 or TRBD2 (6 bases each). V gave up 6 bases and J gave up 7 bases, with 16 bases separating them. The CDR3 covers 14 residues. Germline V lookup: CDR1 SEHNR, CDR2 FQNEAQ (reference sequence). The CDR3 reads CASSITGAGNEQFF. The CDR3, as DNA: TGTGCCAGCAGTATAACGGGGGCAGGGAATGAGCAGTTCTTC.

V usage is TRBV5-1 and J usage is TRBJ2-5; no firm D call. Looked up from germline, CDR1 is SGHRS and CDR2 is YFSETQ. The CDR3 extends over 15 amino acids. Trimming removed 0 bases at V and 3 bases at J, with 12 bases between. The CDR3 DNA sequence: TGCGCCAGCAGCTTGGCCGTATTAACGGAAGAGACCCAGTACTTC. Its translation is CASSLAVLTEETQYF. Looking up the rest from reference TRBV5-1 and TRBJ2-5 gives the full variable domain: KAGVTQTPRYLIKTRGQQVTLSCSPISGHRSVSWYQQTPGQGLQFLFEYFSETQRNKGNFPGRFSGRQFSNSRSEMNVSTLELGDSALYLCASSLAVLTEETQYFGPGTRLLVL.

This chain uses TRBV9 with TRBJ2-7; no reliable D call. Germline V CDR1 and CDR2: SGDLS, YYNGEE. This CDR3 contains 12 residues. The V end was cut by 4 bases, the J end by 3 bases, with 8 bases between. The CDR3 DNA reads as TGTGCCAGCAGCCCAAGCTTCTACGAGCAGTACTTC. It yields the protein CASSPSFYEQYF.

This clonotype was seen ten or more times. V usage is TRBV5-1 and J usage is TRBJ2-3, with TRBD2 as a possible D gene (6 bases). The V and J ends lost 1 base and 2 bases respectively, with 20 bases between them. Germline V gives CDR1 SGHRS, CDR2 YFSETQ. The CDR3 contains 18 residues. The CDR3 reads CASSLLGLEMGLTDTQYF. Here the CDR3 DNA reads TGCGCCAGCAGCTTGTTGGGGCTAGAGATGGGACTCACAGATACGCAGTATTTT.

This clonotype was observed a few times. In nucleotides, the CDR3 is TGTGCCTGGAGTGTCGACTTTTTCCCTCCTGGAAACACCATATATTTT. Its protein product is CAWSVDFFPPGNTIYF. V gene TRBV30 combines with J gene TRBJ1-3, with no clear D. With 0 bases removed from V and 2 bases from J, the gap between germline ends came to 14 bases. This CDR3 comprises 16 residues. Germline CDR1 is GTSNPN and CDR2 is SVGIG (reference sequence).

In its sample, this clonotype was seen a few times. J is TRBJ1-1 and V is TRBV7-2, with a weak D call TRBD1 (6 bases). Germline V gene data show CDR1 as SGHTA and CDR2 as FQGNSA. The V end lost 2 bases, the J end lost 3 bases, and 7 bases lay between the germline ends. The CDR3 has 13 residues. Here the CDR3 DNA reads TGTGCCAGCAGCTTACGACAGGACACTGAAGCTTTCTTT. Residues: CASSLRQDTEAFF.

This clonotype showed up many times. J is TRBJ2-3 and V is TRBV7-2, with 7 bases identical to TRBD2. The CDR3 length is 14 residues. Germline assignment: CDR1 SGHTA and CDR2 FQGNSA. J was trimmed by 0 bases and V by 6 bases; bases with no gene match: 3. This CDR3 reads CASRGGGSTDTQYF. The CDR3 bases are TGTGCCAGCAGAGGCGGGGGAAGCACAGATACGCAGTATTTT.

The rearrangement links TRBV2 to TRBJ2-5; TRBD1 aligns across 9 bases. Per the germline V gene, CDR1 is SNHLY and CDR2 is FYNNEI. The V and J ends lost 4 bases and 6 bases, in that order; junction bases with no gene match: 12. The CDR3 has 16 residues. CDR3 sequence reads: CASSARTGARGKTQYF. The DNA for the CDR3 is TGTGCCAGCAGTGCTCGGACAGGGGCCCGCGGGAAGACCCAGTACTTC.

In its sample, this clonotype was seen a few times. This chain links TRBV29-1 with TRBJ2-3; D is unclear. Germline V gene data show CDR1 as SQVTM and CDR2 as ANQGSEA. Trimming took 7 bases from V and 4 from J, leaving 15 bases between them. CDR3 length: 13 amino acids. CDR3 coding DNA: TGCAGCGATGCAATAACGCTCGCAGATACGCAGTATTTT. Translation: CSDAITLADTQYF.

CDR3 nucleotide sequence: TGTGCCAGCAGTTACTCCCGGGGGGCTGGGGAAGCTTTCTTT. This codes for CASSYSRGAGEAFF. The V call is TRBV6-5, the J call TRBJ1-1, with D perhaps TRBD1 (6 bases). CDR3 length equals 14 residues. The germline CDR1 and CDR2 sequences are MNHEY and SVGAGI. V lost 0 bases and J 8 bases, leaving 13 bases between the germline ends.

This clonotype was counted a few times. This chain uses TRBV7-2 with TRBJ2-3, with 10 bases matching TRBD2. The junction had 7 bases not matched to a gene; V was cut back by 3 bases and J by 4 bases. This CDR3 contains 16 residues. From germline, CDR1 is SGHTA and CDR2 FQGNSA. CDR3 residues: CASSFRLAGGSDTQYF. CDR3 coding DNA: TGTGCCAGCAGCTTCCGACTAGCGGGTGGGTCAGATACGCAGTATTTT. Full variable domain (missing parts from reference TRBV7-2 and TRBJ2-3): GAGVSQSPSNKVTEKGKDVELRCDPISGHTALYWYRQSLGQGLEFLIYFQGNSAPDKSGLPSDRFSAERTGGSVSTLTIQRTQQEDSAVYLCASSFRLAGGSDTQYFGPGTRLTVL.

V usage is TRBV24-1 and J usage is TRBJ2-1, with TRBD2 matching over 11 bases. Germline loops: CDR1 KGHDR, CDR2 SFDVKD. The length of the CDR3 is 15 residues. Unmatched junction bases numbered 5, after V lost 3 bases and J lost 8 bases. The CDR3 DNA sequence: TGTGCCACCAGTGATCCCGGACTAGCGGGTGATGAGCAGTTCTTC. Protein sequence: CATSDPGLAGDEQFF.

The rearrangement joins TRBV10-3 to TRBJ1-1; TRBD1 matches 9 bases. The germline CDR1 and CDR2 sequences are ENHRY and SYGVKD. V lost 3 bases, J lost 1 base, and 6 bases stayed unmatched. The CDR3 runs 16 residues. The CDR3 region has the DNA TGTGCCATCAGTGACCGGGACAGGGCTCCGAACACTGAAGCTTTCTTT. Its protein is CAISDRDRAPNTEAFF.

This clonotype has a handful of counts. The gene calls are TRBV7-2 and TRBJ1-2, with 8 bases identical to TRBD1. Germline V gene data show CDR1 as SGHTA and CDR2 as FQGNSA. The CDR3 consists of 13 residues. Germline trimming cut 5 bases from V and 4 bases from J; bases unmatched to any gene: 3. The CDR3 DNA sequence: TGTGCCAGCAGCGCCGGACAGGGCTATGGCTACACCTTC. This translates into CASSAGQGYGYTF.

The J gene is TRBJ2-7, the V gene TRBV5-1; TRBD1 aligns across 10 bases. The V gene end was trimmed by 4 bases and the J gene end by 7 bases; junction bases not matched to a gene: 8. CDR1 SGHRS and CDR2 YFSETQ come from the germline V gene. The CDR3 is 14 residues long. In DNA form, the CDR3 reads TGCGCCAGCAGCCCCACGACAGGGGGCGAGGAGCAGTACTTC. Its protein product is CASSPTTGGEEQYF.

The chain employs TRBV5-1 and TRBJ1-1; D not certain. The CDR3 contains 14 residues. From germline, CDR1 is SGHRS and CDR2 YFSETQ. Trimming removed 1 base from V and 2 bases from J, with 9 bases in between. CDR3 amino acids: CASSLYSANTEAFF. DNA for the CDR3: TGCGCCAGCAGCTTGTACTCAGCCAACACTGAAGCTTTCTTT.

This clonotype has ten or more counts. The rearrangement uses TRBV5-1 and TRBJ2-5; 8 bases are a match to TRBD1. V shed 4 bases and J 3 bases; nucleotides not matched to a gene: 8. The CDR3 has 15 amino acids. CDR1 is SGHRS and CDR2 is YFSETQ in the germline V gene. This chain's CDR3 is CASSSTGTGEETQYF. The CDR3 bases are TGCGCCAGCAGCAGTACCGGGACAGGAGAAGAGACCCAGTACTTC.

V usage is TRBV12-3 or TRBV12-4 and J usage is TRBJ1-3; D call uncertain. The CDR3 extends over 12 amino acids. V gave up 2 bases and J gave up 4 bases, with 3 bases separating them. CDR3 residues: CASSLWGNTIYF. Written as DNA, the CDR3 is TGTGCCAGCAGTTTATGGGGAAACACCATATATTTT.

The rearrangement joins TRBV20-1 to TRBJ2-7; D is unresolved. The V and J ends lost 2 bases and 4 bases respectively, with 12 bases between them. The CDR3 loop spans 13 amino acids. The germline V gene encodes CDR1 DFQATT and CDR2 SNEGSKA (reference sequence). Written as DNA, the CDR3 is TGCAGTGCTAGAAGCCCTAGTCCTTACGAGCAGTACGTC. Translated, it gives CSARSPSPYEQYV.

As to this clonotype: It is unclear where the CDR3 begins or ends on the DNA, so no DNA is shown, and the CDR3 is as TCRdb lists it. V usage is TRBV21-1 and J usage is TRBJ1-4; TRBD1 was called by the table and not checked on the DNA. TRBV21-1 represents a pseudogene. The CDR3 extends over 15 residues, inclusive of both ends. The CDR3: CASSTLGGVMKNCFF.

The chain combines TRBV7-2 with TRBJ2-3, with 11 nucleotides matching TRBD2. Germline CDR1 is SGHTA and CDR2 is FQGNSA. The V and J ends lost 5 bases and 2 bases, in that order; junction bases with no gene match: 6. The CDR3 is made up of 16 amino acids. CDR3 bases: TGTGCCAGCAGCCCGGGGACTAGCGGTTTCACAGATACGCAGTATTTT. Protein product: CASSPGTSGFTDTQYF.

This clonotype was counted between two and nine times. V gene TRBV9 combines with J gene TRBJ1-1; tentatively, D is TRBD1 (5 bases). This CDR3 is 15 amino acids long. Germline CDR1 SGDLS, CDR2 YYNGEE. The V end lost 4 bases, the J end lost 1 base, and 14 bases lay between the germline ends. The CDR3 coding sequence is TGTGCCAGCAGCCCTTGGGGGAACTCGAACACTGAAGCTTTCTTT. The encoded protein is CASSPWGNSNTEAFF.

The chain recombines TRBV19 with TRBJ2-5; D might be TRBD2 (7 bases). Trimming removed 4 bases from V and 1 base from J, with 13 bases in between. Germline CDR1 is LNHDA and CDR2 is SQIVND (reference sequence). CDR3 length: 15 amino acids. CDR3: CASSRGRGAQETQYF. The CDR3 nucleotides read TGTGCCAGTAGTAGGGGCCGGGGGGCCCAAGAGACCCAGTACTTC.